The clone carrying this TCR beta chain was seen a handful of times. In the original workflow: Amplified reference gene primers provided the basis for estimating nucleated cell counts. Method: immunoSEQ multiplex PCR; TCRdb's copy keeps in-frame clones and lacks some. The V and J calls and the clone size are those of that table, but D and trimming were determined from the DNA. The profile shows around 190,000 clones, around 84% of them singletons. With 2 bases removed from V and 1 base from J, the gap between germline ends came to 12 bases. CDR1 is MNHNS, CDR2 SASEGT, per germline. The CDR3 has 15 amino acids. The data derive from a study of blood T cell repertoires in COVID-19. As for the study in general: Acute and convalescent COVID-19 samples came from the United States, Italy and Spain. The analysed material was cDNA or gDNA that came from T cells, B-cell-depleted T cells, or PBMCs.

The receptor was isolated from a human donor in a cohort sampled during active COVID-19. The chain has TRBV6-1 and TRBJ2-7, with TRBD2 as a possible D gene (5 bases). Input material: peripheral blood. DNA of the CDR3: TGTGCCAGCAGTGAATCTCGGACTGATTCCTACGAGCAGTACTTC. Amino acids: CASSESRTDSYEQYF.